The TCR beta chain described here comes from a study of cytomegalovirus exposure and HLA in healthy donors. V shed 5 bases and J 6 bases; nucleotides not matched to a gene: 8. The CDR3 has 14 amino acids. CDR1 and CDR2 (germline): SGHTA, FQGNSA. Study-wide findings and caveats: Generally TCR sequences proved uncommon, though certain public TCRs appeared in numerous donors. In a later analysis, V- and J-gene trimming of beta chains associated with a DCLRE1C missense variant, replicated independently.

The donors comprised healthy bone marrow donors. This clone appeared once. The antigen is unknown. 13 Jbeta primers and 60 Vbeta primers were used for the PCR. Method: immunoSEQ multiplex PCR; TCRdb's copy keeps in-frame clones and lacks some. The table has 54,000 or so clones, 70% seen once. The clonotype was recovered from a woman aged 55-69 years in good health and CMV-seropositive. The chain uses TRBV7-2 and TRBJ1-2; the match to TRBD1 covers 8 bases. Sequenced input: PBMCs. CDR3 protein: CASSEDRVSDGYTF. The DNA of the CDR3 is TGTGCCAGCAGCGAGGACAGGGTGTCTGATGGCTACACCTTC.